This TCR beta chain was sequenced for a study of cytomegalovirus exposure and HLA in healthy donors. As for the study in general: In a previous analysis, around 110 million unique TCR beta sequences were found from some 200 million T cells. Most genotyped donors, 65% to 85% of some 400, had Caucasian-associated genetic ancestry.

This CDR3 spans 16 amino acids. Germline V gene sequence: CDR1 SGHTS, CDR2 YDEGEE. J gave up 0 bases and V 4 bases, and 9 bases lay outside the gene matches. Study outcomes and limitations: The study flagged 150 to 200 TCR beta chains as cytomegalovirus-associated.

Comment on this clone: Its antigen is as yet unknown.

This PCR relied on a set of 60 Vbeta primers and 13 Jbeta primers. Produced via immunoSEQ multiplex PCR; TCRdb's table is partial and in-frame only. The data show about 140,000 clones, with roughly 78% seen just once and 2% to 2.5% held by the top ten. The TCR originated in a man younger than 40 in good health and CMV-seronegative. The V gene is TRBV5-8, the J gene TRBJ2-5; 7 bases map to TRBD1. The sequencing sample was made of PBMCs. The CDR3 nucleotides are TGTGCCAGCAGCGTGTACAGGGGTGGCCACCAAGAGACCCAGTACTTC. Its protein is CASSVYRGGHQETQYF.